This T cell receptor (beta chain) was identified in a study of cytomegalovirus exposure and HLA in healthy donors. Both 60 Vbeta primers and 13 Jbeta primers went into the PCR. Clones were read by immunoSEQ multiplex PCR, and TCRdb kept only the in-frame ones, dropping some. The table shows about 90,000 clones, with 62% occurring only once. The V gene's germline CDR1 is MNHEY and CDR2 SMNVEV (reference sequence). The germline V and J ends were trimmed by 4 bases and 9 bases, with 13 bases remaining between them. This CDR3 contains 13 residues. The V call is TRBV27, the J call TRBJ2-1; no reliable D call. The receptor was isolated from a woman younger than 45 in good health and CMV-seropositive. Specimen: PBMCs. CDR3 in amino acids: CASSSSLSREQFF. As DNA, the CDR3 is TGTGCCAGCAGTTCCTCGTTATCTCGTGAGCAGTTCTTC.